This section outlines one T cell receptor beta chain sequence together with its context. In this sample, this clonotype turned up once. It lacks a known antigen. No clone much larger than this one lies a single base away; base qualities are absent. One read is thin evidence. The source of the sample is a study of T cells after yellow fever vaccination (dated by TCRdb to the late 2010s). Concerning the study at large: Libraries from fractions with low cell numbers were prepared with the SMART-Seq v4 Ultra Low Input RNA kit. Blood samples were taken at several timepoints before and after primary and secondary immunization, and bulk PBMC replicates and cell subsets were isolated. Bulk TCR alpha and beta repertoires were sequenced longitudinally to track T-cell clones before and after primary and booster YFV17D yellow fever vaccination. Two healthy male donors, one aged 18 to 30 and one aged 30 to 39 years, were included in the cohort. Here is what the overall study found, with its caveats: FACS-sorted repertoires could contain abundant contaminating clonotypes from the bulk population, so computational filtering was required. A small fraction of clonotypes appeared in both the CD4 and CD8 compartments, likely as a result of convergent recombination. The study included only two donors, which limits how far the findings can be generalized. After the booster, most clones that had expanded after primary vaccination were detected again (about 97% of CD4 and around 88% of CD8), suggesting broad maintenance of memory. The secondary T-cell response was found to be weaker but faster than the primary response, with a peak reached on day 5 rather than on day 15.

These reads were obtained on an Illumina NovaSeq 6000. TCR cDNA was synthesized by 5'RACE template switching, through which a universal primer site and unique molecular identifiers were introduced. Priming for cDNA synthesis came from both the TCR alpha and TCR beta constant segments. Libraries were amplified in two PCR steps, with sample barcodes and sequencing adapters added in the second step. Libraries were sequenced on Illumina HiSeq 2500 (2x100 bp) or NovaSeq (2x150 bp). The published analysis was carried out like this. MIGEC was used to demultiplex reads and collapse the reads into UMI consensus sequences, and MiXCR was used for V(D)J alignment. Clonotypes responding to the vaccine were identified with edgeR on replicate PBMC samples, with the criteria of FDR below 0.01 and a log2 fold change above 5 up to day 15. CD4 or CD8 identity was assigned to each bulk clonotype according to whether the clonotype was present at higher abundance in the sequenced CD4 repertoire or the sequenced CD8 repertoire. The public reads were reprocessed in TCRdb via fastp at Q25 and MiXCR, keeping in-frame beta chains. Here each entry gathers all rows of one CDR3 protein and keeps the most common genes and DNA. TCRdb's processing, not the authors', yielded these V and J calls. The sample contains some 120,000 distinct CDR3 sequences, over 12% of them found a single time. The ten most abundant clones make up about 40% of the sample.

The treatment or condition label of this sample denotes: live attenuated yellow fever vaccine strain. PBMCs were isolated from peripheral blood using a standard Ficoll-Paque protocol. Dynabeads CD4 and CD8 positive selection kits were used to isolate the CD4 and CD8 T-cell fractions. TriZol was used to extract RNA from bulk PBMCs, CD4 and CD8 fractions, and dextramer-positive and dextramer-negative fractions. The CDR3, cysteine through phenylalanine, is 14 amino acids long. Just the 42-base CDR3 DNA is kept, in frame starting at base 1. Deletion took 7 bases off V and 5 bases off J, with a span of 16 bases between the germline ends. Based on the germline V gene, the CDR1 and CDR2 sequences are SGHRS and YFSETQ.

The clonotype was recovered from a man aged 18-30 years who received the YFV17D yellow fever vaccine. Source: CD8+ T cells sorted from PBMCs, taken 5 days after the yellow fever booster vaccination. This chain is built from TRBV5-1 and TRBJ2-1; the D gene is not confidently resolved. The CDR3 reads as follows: CASLDEPTDNEQFF. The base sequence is TGCGCCAGCTTGGACGAGCCTACCGACAATGAGCAGTTCTTC.